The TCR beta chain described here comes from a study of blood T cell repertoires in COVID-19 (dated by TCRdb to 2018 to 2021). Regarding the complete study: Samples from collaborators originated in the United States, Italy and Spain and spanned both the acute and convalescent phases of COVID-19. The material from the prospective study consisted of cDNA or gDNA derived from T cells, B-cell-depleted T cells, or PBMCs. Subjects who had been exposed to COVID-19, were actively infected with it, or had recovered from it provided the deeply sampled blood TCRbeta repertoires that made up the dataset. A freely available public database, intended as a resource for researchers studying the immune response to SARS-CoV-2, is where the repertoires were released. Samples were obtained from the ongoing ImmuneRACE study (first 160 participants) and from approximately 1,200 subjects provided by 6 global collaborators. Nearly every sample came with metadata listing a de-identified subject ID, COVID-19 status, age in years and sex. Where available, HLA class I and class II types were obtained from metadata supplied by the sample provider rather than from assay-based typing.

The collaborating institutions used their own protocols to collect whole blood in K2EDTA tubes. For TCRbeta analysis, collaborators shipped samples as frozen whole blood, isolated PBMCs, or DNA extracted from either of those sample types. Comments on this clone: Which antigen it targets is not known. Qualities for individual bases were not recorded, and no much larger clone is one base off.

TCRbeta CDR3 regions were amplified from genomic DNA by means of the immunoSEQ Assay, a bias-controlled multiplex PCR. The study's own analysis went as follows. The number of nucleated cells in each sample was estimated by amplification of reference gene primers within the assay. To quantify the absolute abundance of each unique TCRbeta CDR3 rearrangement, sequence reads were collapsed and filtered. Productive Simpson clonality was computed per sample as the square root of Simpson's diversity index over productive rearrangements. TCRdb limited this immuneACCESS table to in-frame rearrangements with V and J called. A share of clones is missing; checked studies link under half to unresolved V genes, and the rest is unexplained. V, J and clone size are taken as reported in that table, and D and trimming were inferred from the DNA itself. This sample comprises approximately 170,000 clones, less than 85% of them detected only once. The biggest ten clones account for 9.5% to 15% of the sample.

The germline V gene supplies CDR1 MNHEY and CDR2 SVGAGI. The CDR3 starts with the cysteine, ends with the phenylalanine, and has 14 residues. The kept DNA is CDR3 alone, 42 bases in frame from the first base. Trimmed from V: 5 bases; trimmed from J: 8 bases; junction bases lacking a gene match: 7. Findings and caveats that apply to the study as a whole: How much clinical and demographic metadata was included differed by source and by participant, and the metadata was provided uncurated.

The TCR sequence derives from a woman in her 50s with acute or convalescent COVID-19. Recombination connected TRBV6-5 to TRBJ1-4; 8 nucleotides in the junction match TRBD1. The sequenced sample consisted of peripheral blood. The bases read TGTGCCAGCAGTCTACGGACAGGGAACGAAAAACTGTTTTTT. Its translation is CASSLRTGNEKLFF.